Detailed here is one T cell receptor (beta chain). The antigen is undetermined. The protocol was immunoSEQ multiplex PCR, while the TCRdb copy is restricted to in-frame clones and leaves out a portion. The sample lists some 170,000 clones; roughly 91% were seen once. These data originate in a study of T cell responses to AZD1222 COVID-19 vaccine. Study overall: Analyses pooled second doses at about 4 or about 12 weeks. The study, taken as a whole, reports: Spike-specific TCR breadth and depth rose after two AZD1222 doses.

The CDR3 length is 16 residues. Germline CDR1 reads SGHDN; CDR2 reads FVKESK. J lost 4 bases, V lost 5 bases, and 10 bases had no gene match. This rearrangement joins TRBV14 to TRBJ2-1; 8 bases line up with TRBD1. This material consisted of peripheral blood, taken on day 0 of AZD1222 vaccination. The receptor comes from an adult in good health. CDR3 bases: TGTGCCAGCAGCGCCACCACAGGGGGGACGTACAATGAGCAGTTCTTC. This encodes CASSATTGGTYNEQFF.